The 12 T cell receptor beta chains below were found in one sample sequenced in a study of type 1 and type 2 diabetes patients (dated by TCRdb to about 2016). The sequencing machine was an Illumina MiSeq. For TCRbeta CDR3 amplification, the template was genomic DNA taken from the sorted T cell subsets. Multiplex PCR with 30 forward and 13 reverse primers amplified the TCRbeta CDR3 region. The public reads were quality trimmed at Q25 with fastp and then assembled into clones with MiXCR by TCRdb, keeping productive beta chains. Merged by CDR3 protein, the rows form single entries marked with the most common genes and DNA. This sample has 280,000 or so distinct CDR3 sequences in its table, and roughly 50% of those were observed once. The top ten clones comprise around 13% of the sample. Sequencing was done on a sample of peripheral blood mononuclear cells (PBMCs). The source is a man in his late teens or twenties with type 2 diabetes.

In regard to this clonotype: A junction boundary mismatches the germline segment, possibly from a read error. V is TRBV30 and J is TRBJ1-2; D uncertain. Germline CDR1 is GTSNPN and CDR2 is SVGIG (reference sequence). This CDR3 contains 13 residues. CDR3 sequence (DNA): TGTGCCTGGAGTTCAACCACGCCTAATGGCTACGCCTTC. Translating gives CAWSSTTPNGYAF.

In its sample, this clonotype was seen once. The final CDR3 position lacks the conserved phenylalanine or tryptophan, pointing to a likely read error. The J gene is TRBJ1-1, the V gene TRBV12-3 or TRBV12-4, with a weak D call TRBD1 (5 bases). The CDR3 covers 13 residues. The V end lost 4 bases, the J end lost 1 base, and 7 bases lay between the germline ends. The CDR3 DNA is TGTGCCAGCAGTTGGGGCAGGAACACTGAAGCTTTCTCT. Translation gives CASSWGRNTEAFS.

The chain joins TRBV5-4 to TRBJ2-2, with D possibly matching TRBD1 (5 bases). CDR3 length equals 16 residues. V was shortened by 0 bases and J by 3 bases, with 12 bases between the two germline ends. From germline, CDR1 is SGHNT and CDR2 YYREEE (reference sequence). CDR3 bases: TGTGCCAGCAGCTTGGCGGCAGGGCGCTACACCGGGGAGCTGTTTTTT. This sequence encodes CASSLAAGRYTGELFF.

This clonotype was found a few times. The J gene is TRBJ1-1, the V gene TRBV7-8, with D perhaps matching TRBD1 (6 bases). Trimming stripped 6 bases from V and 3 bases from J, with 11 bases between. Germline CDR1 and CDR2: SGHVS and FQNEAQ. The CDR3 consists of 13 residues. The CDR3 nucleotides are TGTGCCAGCAGACAGGGAACGGACACTGAAGCTTTCTTT. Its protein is CASRQGTDTEAFF.

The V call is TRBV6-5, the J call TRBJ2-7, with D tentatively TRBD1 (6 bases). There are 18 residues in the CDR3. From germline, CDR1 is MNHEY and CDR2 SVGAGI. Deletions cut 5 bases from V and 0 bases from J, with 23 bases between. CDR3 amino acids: CASSETGHRILGSYEQYF. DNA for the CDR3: TGTGCCAGCAGTGAAACGGGACACAGAATCCTAGGCTCCTACGAGCAGTACTTC.

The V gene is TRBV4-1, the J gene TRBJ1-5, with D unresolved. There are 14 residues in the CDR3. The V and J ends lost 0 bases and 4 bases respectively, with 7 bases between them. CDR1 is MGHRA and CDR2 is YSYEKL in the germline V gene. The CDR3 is CASSQDPENQPQHF. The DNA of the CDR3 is TGCGCCAGCAGCCAAGATCCGGAAAATCAGCCCCAGCATTTT.

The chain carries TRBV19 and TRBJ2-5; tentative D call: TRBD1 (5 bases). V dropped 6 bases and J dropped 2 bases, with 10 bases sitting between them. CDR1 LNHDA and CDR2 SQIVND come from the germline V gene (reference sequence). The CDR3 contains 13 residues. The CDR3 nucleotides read TGTGCCAGTAGCATACGACAGCAAGAGACCCAGTACTTC. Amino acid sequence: CASSIRQQETQYF.

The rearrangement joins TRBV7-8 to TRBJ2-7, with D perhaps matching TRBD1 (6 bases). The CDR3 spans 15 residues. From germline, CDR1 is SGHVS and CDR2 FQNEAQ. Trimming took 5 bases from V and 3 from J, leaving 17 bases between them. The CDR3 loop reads CASSHLRRDNYEQYF. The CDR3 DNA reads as TGTGCCAGCAGCCACCTCCGTAGGGACAACTACGAGCAGTACTTC.

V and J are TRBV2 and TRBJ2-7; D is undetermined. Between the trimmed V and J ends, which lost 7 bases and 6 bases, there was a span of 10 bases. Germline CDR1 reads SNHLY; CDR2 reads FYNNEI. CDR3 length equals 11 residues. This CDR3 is CASTTWSEQYF. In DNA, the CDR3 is TGTGCCAGCACCACTTGGAGCGAGCAGTACTTC.

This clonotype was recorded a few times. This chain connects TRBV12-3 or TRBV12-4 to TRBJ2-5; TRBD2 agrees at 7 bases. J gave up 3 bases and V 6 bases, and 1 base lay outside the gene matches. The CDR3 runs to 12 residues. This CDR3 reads CASRSGKETQYF. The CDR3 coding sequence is TGTGCCAGCAGAAGCGGGAAAGAGACCCAGTACTTC.

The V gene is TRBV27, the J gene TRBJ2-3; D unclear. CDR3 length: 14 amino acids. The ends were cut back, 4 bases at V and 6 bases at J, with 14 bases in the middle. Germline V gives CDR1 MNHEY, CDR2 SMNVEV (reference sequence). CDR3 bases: TGTGCCAGCAGTTCCAACGCACCTATTGATACGCAGTATTTT. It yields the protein CASSSNAPIDTQYF.

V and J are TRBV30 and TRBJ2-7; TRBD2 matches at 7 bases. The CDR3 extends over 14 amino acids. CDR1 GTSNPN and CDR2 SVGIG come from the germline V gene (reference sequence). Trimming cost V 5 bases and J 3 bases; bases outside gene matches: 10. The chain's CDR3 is CAWSGTTNYYEQYF. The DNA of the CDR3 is TGTGCCTGGTCCGGGACTACCAATTACTACGAGCAGTACTTC.